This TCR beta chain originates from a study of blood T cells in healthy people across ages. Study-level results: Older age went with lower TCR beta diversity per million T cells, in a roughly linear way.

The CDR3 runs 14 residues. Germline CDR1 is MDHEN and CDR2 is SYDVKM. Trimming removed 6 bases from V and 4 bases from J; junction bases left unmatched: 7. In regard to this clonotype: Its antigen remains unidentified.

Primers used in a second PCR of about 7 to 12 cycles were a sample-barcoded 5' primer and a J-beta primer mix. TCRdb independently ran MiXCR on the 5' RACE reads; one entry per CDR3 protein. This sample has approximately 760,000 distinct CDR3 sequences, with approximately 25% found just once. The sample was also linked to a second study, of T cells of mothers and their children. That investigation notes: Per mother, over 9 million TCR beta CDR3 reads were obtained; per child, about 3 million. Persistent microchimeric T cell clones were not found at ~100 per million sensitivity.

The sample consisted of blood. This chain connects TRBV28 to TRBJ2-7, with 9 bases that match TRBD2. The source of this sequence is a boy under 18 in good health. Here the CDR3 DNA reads TGTGCCAGCAGCCCACAGCGGGAGGCGTACGAGCAGTACTTC. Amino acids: CASSPQREAYEQYF.